Included here is one T cell receptor (beta chain) sequence, with context. The antigen is undetermined. Donors were healthy HIV-negative adults without recently reported acute infections or vaccinations. This sample is part of a study of shared clonotypes between healthy human individuals. Turning to the study itself: CD4 naive cells filled three plates per donor, CD4 memory three, CD8 naive two and CD8 memory one.

The assay was carried out at the deep level. Produced via immunoSEQ multiplex PCR; TCRdb's table is partial and in-frame only. The sample contains about 2.5 million clones, under 95% of which appear only once. Broader study findings: Few donors restricted represented genetic and exposure-history diversity.

The sequenced sample consisted of naive CD4+ T cells from PBMCs. As to subset: CD45RA+ positively selected. This receptor was identified in a man between 18 and 35 years old in good health. Some clones in this sample may be carry-over from other donors' samples.

Written as DNA, the CDR3 is TGTGCCAGCAGCGTAAACTCGGGACTAGCGGGGGGCTCCTACAATGAGCAGTTCTTC. Protein product: CASSVNSGLAGGSYNEQFF. The chain uses TRBV9 and TRBJ2-1; 15 positions agree with TRBD2. The CDR3 loop spans 19 amino acids. Germline CDR1 and CDR2: SGDLS and YYNGEE. V was pared by 1 base and J by 0 bases, with 5 bases of the junction left unmatched.